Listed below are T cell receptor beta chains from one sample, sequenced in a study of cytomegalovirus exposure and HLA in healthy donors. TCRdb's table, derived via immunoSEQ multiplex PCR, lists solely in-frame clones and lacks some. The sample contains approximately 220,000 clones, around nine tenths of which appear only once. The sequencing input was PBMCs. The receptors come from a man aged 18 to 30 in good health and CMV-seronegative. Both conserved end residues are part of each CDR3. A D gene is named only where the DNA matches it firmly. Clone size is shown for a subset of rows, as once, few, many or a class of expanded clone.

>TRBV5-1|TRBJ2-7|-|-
TGCGCCAGCAGCGAAAACTACCCTTACGAGCAGTACTTC
CASSENYPYEQYF
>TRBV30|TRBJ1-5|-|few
TGTGCCTGGAGTCCCAAGAGGGGGTATCAGCCCCAGCATTTT
CAWSPKRGYQPQHF
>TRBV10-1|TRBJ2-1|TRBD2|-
TGCGCCAGCAGTGATTTTAGGCTAGCGGGAGATGTCTACAATGAGCAGTTCTTC
CASSDFRLAGDVYNEQFF
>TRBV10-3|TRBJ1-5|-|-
TGTGCCATCAGTCCTGACAGGACTAATCAGCCCCAGCATTTT
CAISPDRTNQPQHF
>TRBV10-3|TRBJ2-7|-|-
TGTGCCATCAACGGGCAGGGAAACGACGAGCAGTACTTC
CAINGQGNDEQYF
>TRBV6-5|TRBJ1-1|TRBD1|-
TGTGCCAGCAGTCTAACAGGGGTCGGAGCTTTCTTT
CASSLTGVGAFF
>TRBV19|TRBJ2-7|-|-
TGTGCCAGTAGTATAGCCTGGGACTTCACCTACGAGCAGTACTTC
CASSIAWDFTYEQYF
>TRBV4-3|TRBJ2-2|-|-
TGCGCCAGCAGCCCCCCGATGGCAACCGGGGAGCTGTTTTTT
CASSPPMATGELFF
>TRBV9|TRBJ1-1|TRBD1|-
TGTGCCAGCAGCGTAGAGCAGGGGGACACTGAAGCTTTCTTT
CASSVEQGDTEAFF
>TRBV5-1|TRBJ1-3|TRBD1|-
TGCGCCAGCAGCGCCCGGACAGGGGCTGGAAACACCATATATTTT
CASSARTGAGNTIYF
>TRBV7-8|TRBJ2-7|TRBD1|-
TGTGCCAGCAGCTTAGAGAGGGGGCAGTACGAGCAGTACTTC
CASSLERGQYEQYF
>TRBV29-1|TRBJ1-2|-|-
TGCAGCGCCATCATGGAGGGTAATGGCTACACCTTC
CSAIMEGNGYTF
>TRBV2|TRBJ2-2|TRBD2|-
TGTGCCAGCAGGGCGGGGGTTACTACCGGGGAGCTGTTTTTT
CASRAGVTTGELFF
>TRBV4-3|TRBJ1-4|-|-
TGCGCCAGCAGCCAAGACGGCAGGACTAATGAAAAACTGTTTTTT
CASSQDGRTNEKLFF
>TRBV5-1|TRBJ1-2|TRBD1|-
TGCGCCAGCAGCCCCGACAGGGGAAGTGGCTACACCTTC
CASSPDRGSGYTF
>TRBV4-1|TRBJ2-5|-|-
TGCGCCAGCAGCCAACCCACTAGAGACAAAGAGACCCAGTACTTC
CASSQPTRDKETQYF
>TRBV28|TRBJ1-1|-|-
TGTGCCAGCAGTCAACTACAGGGAATAGGTGAAGCTTTCTTT
CASSQLQGIGEAFF
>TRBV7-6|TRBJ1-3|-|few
TGTGCCAGCAGAGCCCAAGACTCTGGAAACACCATATATTTT
CASRAQDSGNTIYF
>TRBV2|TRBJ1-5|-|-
TGTGCCAGCAGTGACGGGGATAAGCCCCAGCATTTT
CASSDGDKPQHF
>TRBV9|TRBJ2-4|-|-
TGTGCCAGCAGCGTAGTCGGCGGAGCCAAAAACATTCAGTACTTC
CASSVVGGAKNIQYF
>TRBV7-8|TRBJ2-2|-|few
TGTGCCAGCAGCCTCCGGACTGGGACCGGGGAGCTGTTTTTT
CASSLRTGTGELFF
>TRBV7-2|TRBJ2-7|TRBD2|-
TGTGCCAGCAGCTTAGGGGCTAGCGGGAAGTACGAGCAGTACTTC
CASSLGASGKYEQYF
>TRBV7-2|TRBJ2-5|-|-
TGTGCCAGCAGCATCTTGAGGGAGACCCAGTACTTC
CASSILRETQYF
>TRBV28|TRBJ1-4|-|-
TGTGCCAGCAGTTTTTCACAGTCTAATGAAAAACTGTTTTTT
CASSFSQSNEKLFF
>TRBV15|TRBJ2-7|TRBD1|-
TGTGCCACCAGCAGAGTGCGGGACAGGGGGCCTGGCGAGCAGTACTTC
CATSRVRDRGPGEQYF
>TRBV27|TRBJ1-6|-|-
TGTGCCAGCAGACAGGGAAACTATTCACCCCTCCACTTT
CASRQGNYSPLHF
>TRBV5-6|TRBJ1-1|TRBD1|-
TGTGCCAGCAGCTTGGCCTTAGGACAGGGGGCGGGGTACCCTGAAGCTTTCTTT
CASSLALGQGAGYPEAFF
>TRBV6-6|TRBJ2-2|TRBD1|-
TGTGCCAGCTGCGACAGGGCGCGCGGCGGGGAGCTGTTTTTT
CASCDRARGGELFF
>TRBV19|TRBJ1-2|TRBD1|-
TGTGCCAGTAGTAAAGCCGACAGGGCGGGTGGCTACACCTTC
CASSKADRAGGYTF
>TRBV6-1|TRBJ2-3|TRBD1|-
TGTGCCAGCATCGCCGGGACAGCCAACACAGATACGCAGTATTTT
CASIAGTANTDTQYF
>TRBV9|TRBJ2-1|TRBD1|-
TGTGCCAGCAGTGACCCAGACAGGGTCGATGAGCAGTTCTTC
CASSDPDRVDEQFF
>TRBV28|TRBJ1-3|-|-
TGTGCCAGCAGACAGGGCTCTGGAAACACCATATATTTT
CASRQGSGNTIYF
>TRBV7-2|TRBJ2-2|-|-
TGTGCCAGCTTCCCTGACTTGGCCGGGGAGCTGTTTTTT
CASFPDLAGELFF
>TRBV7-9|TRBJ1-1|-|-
TGTGCCAGCAGCCCCCCTGGAGGGGCGTTCTCTGAAGCTTTCTTT
CASSPPGGAFSEAFF
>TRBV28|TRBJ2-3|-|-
TGTGCCAGCAGTTTTAATTCACGGTTCACAGATACGCAGTATTTT
CASSFNSRFTDTQYF
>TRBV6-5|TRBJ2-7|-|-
TGTGCCAGCAGTTATCAGGGGAGAACCTACGAGCAGTACTTC
CASSYQGRTYEQYF
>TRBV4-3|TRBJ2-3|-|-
TGCGCCAGCAGCCAAGCCTCGGGAGATACGCAGTATTTT
CASSQASGDTQYF